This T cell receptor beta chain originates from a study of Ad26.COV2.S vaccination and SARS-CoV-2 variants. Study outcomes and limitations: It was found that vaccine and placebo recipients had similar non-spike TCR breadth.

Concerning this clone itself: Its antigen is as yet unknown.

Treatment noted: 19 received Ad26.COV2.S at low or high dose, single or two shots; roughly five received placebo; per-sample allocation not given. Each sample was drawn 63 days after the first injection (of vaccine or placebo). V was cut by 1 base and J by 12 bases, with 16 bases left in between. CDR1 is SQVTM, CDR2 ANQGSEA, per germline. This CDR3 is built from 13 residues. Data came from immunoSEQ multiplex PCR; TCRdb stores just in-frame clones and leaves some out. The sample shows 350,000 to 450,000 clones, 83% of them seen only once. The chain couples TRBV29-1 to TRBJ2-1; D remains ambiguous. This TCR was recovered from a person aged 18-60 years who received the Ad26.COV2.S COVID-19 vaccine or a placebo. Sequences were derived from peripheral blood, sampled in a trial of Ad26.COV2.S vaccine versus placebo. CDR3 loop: CSVEVPLSGRQFF. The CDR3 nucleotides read TGCAGCGTTGAAGTCCCCCTTTCGGGTAGGCAGTTCTTC.